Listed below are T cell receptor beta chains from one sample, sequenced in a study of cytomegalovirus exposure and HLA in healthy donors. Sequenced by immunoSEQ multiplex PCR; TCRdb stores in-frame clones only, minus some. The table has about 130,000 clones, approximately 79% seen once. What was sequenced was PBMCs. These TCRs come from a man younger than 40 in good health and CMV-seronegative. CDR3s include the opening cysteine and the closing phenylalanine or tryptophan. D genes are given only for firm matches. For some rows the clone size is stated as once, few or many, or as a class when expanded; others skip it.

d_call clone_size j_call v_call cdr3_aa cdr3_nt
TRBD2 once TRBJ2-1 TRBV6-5 CASSYVAGGLHEQFF TGTGCCAGCAGTTACGTAGCGGGGGGCCTCCATGAGCAGTTCTTC
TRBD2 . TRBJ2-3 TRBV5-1 CASSWGLAGFTDTQYF TGCGCCAGCAGCTGGGGACTAGCGGGTTTCACAGATACGCAGTATTTT
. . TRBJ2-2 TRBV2 CASSEGRGTGELFF TGTGCCAGCAGTGAAGGACGGGGAACCGGGGAGCTGTTTTTT
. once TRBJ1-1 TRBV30 CAWTKTGNTEAFF TGTGCCTGGACTAAAACAGGGAACACTGAAGCTTTCTTT
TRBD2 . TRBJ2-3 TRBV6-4 CASSAASGDTQYF TGTGCCAGCAGTGCGGCTAGCGGGGATACGCAGTATTTT
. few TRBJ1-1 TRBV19 CASSQDVLMNTEAFF TGTGCCAGTAGCCAAGATGTACTAATGAACACTGAAGCTTTCTTT
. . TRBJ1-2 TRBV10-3 CAISEAPGRYGYTF TGTGCCATCAGTGAGGCGCCAGGGCGGTATGGCTACACCTTC
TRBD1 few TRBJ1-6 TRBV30 CAWSVRGQGSPLHF TGTGCCTGGAGTGTACGGGGACAGGGATCACCCCTCCACTTT
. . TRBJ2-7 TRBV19 CASSQDYSYEQYF TGTGCCAGTAGTCAGGACTACTCCTACGAGCAGTACTTC
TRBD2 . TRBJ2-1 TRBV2 CASRGTSGLYNEQFF TGTGCCAGCAGGGGGACTAGCGGGTTGTACAATGAGCAGTTCTTC
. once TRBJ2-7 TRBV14 CASSPGGRPTAYEQYF TGTGCCAGCAGCCCGGGTGGCCGACCCACCGCCTACGAGCAGTACTTC
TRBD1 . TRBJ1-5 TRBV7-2 CASSLDRGVGQPQHF TGTGCCAGCAGCTTAGACAGGGGGGTGGGTCAGCCCCAGCATTTT
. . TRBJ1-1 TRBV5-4 CASSLGTAIEAFF TGTGCCAGCAGCTTGGGGACAGCGATTGAAGCTTTCTTT
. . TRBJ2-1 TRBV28 CASSLIGDYNEQFF TGTGCCAGCAGTTTAATAGGGGATTACAATGAGCAGTTCTTC
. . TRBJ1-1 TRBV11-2 CASSLITGKNTEAFF TGTGCCAGCAGCCTTATAACAGGAAAGAACACTGAAGCTTTCTTT
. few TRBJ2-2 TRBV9 CASSPSGANTGELFF TGTGCCAGCAGCCCCTCGGGAGCGAACACCGGGGAGCTGTTTTTT
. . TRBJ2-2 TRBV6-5 CASRAGVVGELFF TGTGCCAGCAGGGCAGGGGTGGTCGGGGAGCTGTTTTTT
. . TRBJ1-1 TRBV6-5 CASSYLVRGVTEAFF TGTGCCAGCAGTTACTTAGTAAGGGGCGTCACTGAAGCTTTCTTT
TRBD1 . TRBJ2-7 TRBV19 CASSISPYRGQGPYEQYF TGTGCCAGTAGTATATCCCCATATAGGGGACAGGGCCCGTACGAGCAGTACTTC
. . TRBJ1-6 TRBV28 CASSRRYNSPLHF TGTGCCAGCAGTCGGAGGTATAATTCACCCCTCCACTTT
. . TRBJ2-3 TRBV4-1 CASSQDISQGRRTDTQYF TGCGCCAGCAGCCAAGATATAAGCCAGGGCCGAAGGACAGATACGCAGTATTTT
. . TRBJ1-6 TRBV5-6 CASSLSIILDNSPLHF TGTGCCAGCAGCCTTTCTATTATTCTCGATAATTCACCCCTCCACTTT
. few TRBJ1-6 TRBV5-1 CASSLLGVRNNSPLHF TGCGCCAGCAGCTTGCTAGGGGTTCGGAATAATTCACCCCTCCACTTT
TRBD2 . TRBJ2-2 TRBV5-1 CASSLGSGLAVTGELFF TGCGCCAGCAGCTTGGGTTCGGGACTAGCCGTGACCGGGGAGCTGTTTTTT
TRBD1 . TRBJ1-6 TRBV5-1 CASTSIPGTAFYNSPLHF TGCGCCAGCACGTCTATCCCCGGGACAGCCTTCTATAATTCACCCCTCCACTTT
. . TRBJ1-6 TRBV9 CASSVETRNSPLHF TGTGCCAGCAGCGTAGAGACAAGGAATTCACCCCTCCACTTT
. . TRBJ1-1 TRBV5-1 CASSLGGPEAFF TGCGCCAGCAGCTTGGGGGGCCCTGAAGCTTTCTTT
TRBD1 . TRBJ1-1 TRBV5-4 CASTSDGTGNTEAFF TGTGCCAGCACCTCCGACGGGACAGGGAACACTGAAGCTTTCTTT
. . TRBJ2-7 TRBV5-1 CASSFGLTYEQYF TGCGCCAGCAGCTTTGGGCTTACCTACGAGCAGTACTTC
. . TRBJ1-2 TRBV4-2 CASSQVIGEYGYTF TGTGCCAGCAGCCAAGTTATAGGGGAATATGGCTACACCTTC
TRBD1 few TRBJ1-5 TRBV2 CASSERDRDQPQHF TGTGCCAGCAGTGAGAGGGACAGGGATCAGCCCCAGCATTTT
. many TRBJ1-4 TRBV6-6 CASSYFGVNEKLFF TGTGCCAGCAGTTACTTCGGGGTTAATGAAAAACTGTTTTTT
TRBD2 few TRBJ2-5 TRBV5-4 CASSSSTSGGTQYF TGTGCCAGCAGCTCCTCGACTTCGGGGGGGACCCAGTACTTC
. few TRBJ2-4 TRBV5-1 CASSGAGLAKNIQYF TGCGCCAGCAGCGGGGCAGGGCTAGCCAAAAACATTCAGTACTTC
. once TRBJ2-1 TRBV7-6 CAGSRVVSSSYNEQFF TGTGCCGGCAGCCGGGTGGTTAGTAGCTCCTACAATGAGCAGTTCTTC
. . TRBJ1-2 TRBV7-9 CASSWGEGGYTF TGTGCCAGCAGTTGGGGGGAAGGCGGCTACACCTTC
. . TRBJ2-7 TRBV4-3 CASSQEGVGVYEQYF TGCGCCAGCAGCCAAGAGGGTGTCGGGGTCTACGAGCAGTACTTC
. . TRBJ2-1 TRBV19 CASTALRGSNEQFF TGTGCCAGTACCGCACTTAGGGGGAGCAATGAGCAGTTCTTC
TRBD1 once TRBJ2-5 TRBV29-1 CSLLGSEDRLETQYF TGCAGCCTTCTTGGTAGTGAGGACAGGTTGGAGACCCAGTACTTC
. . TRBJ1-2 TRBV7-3 CASSLRRGLEANYGYTF TGTGCCAGCAGCTTAAGGCGTGGGCTGGAAGCTAACTATGGCTACACCTTC
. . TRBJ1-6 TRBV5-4 CASSTDSNSPLHF TGTGCCAGCAGCACAGACAGCAATTCACCCCTCCACTTT
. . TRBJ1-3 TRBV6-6 CASSYGANSGNTIYF TGTGCCAGCAGTTACGGAGCGAACTCTGGAAACACCATATATTTT
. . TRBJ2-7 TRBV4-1 CASSQGLQGGYEQYF TGCGCCAGCAGCCAAGGACTGCAGGGGGGCTACGAGCAGTACTTC
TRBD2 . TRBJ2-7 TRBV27 CASSTLGASGDFSYEQYF TGTGCCAGCAGTACCCTAGGGGCTAGCGGGGACTTCTCCTACGAGCAGTACTTC
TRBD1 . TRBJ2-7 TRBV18 CASSPRDSDLNQYF TGTGCCAGCTCACCGAGGGACAGCGACTTGAACCAGTACTTC
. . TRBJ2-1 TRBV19 CASTLGPLNNEQFF TGTGCCAGCACCCTAGGCCCCCTTAACAATGAGCAGTTCTTC